This TCR beta chain was recovered during a study of response to subunit inactivated influenza vaccine. Each CDR3 protein is one row after TCRdb ran MiXCR on the RT-PCR reads. The sample records hundreds of thousands of distinct CDR3 sequences, about 25% being singletons. Study results and limitations: Seasonal influenza vaccination, on each occasion, was suggested by the authors to recruit few new T cells.

CDR3 length: 22 amino acids. CDR1 SGHAT and CDR2 FQDESV come from the germline V gene (reference sequence). Losses at the gene ends were 0 bases for V and 5 bases for J; bases not matched to a gene: 19. A note on this clonotype: Its antigen is as yet unknown.

This TCR was recovered from a man aged 50-60 years who received an inactivated influenza vaccine. The source material was CD4+ T cells sorted from PBMCs, sampled 5 to 6 days after vaccination. The rearrangement links TRBV11-1 to TRBJ2-3; 14 nucleotides line up with TRBD2. The CDR3 DNA follows: TGTGCCAGCAGCTTAGCAGGGAGGAGGGGACTAGCGGGAGAGGGAGCAGGAGATACGCAGTATTTT. Translation: CASSLAGRRGLAGEGAGDTQYF.